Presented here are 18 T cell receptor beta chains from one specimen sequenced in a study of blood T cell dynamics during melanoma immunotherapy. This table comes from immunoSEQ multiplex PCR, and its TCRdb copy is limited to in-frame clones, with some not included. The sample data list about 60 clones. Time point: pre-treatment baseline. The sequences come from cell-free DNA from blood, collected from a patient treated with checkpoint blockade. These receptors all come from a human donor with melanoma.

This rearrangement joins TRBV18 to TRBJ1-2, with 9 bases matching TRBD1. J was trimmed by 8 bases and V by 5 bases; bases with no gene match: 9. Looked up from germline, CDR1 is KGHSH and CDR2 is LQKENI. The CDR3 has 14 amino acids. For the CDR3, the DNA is TGTGCCAGCTCATCTCCAGGACAGGGGAAGGGCTACACCTTC. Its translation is CASSSPGQGKGYTF.

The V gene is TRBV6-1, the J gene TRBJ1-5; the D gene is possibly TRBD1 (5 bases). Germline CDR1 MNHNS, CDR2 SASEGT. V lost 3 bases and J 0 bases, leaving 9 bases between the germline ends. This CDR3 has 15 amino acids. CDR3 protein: CASSDLGDSNQPQHF. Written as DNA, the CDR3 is TGTGCCAGCAGTGACCTGGGGGATAGCAATCAGCCCCAGCATTTT.

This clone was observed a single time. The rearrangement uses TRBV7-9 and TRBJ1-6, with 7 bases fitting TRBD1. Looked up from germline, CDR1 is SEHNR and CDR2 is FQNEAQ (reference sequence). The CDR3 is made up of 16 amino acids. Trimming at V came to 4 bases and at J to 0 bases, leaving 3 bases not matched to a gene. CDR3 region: CASSWTGSSYNSPLHF. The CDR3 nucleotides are TGTGCCAGCAGCTGGACAGGTAGCTCCTATAATTCACCCCTCCACTTT.

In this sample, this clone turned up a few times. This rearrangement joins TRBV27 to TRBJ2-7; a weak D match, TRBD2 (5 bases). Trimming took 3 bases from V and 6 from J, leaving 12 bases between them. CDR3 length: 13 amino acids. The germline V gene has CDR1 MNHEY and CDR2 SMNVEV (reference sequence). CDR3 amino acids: CASSFGVTGEQYF. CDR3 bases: TGTGCCAGCAGTTTCGGGGTAACTGGCGAGCAGTACTTC.

CDR3 sequence (DNA): TGCAGTGGCAAGACAGGAAACACCATATATTTT. Encoded protein: CSGKTGNTIYF. The chain combines TRBV20-1 with TRBJ1-3, with D hard to call. V gave up 7 bases and J gave up 4 bases, with 8 bases separating them. Germline CDR1 is DFQATT and CDR2 is SNEGSKA (reference sequence). The CDR3 is 11 residues long.

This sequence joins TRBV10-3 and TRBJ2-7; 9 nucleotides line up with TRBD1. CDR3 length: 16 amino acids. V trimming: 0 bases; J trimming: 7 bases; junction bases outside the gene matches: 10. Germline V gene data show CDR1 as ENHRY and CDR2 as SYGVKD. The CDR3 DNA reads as TGTGCCATCAGTGAGTCGATGACAGGGGGGTTTTCGGAGCAGTACTTC. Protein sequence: CAISESMTGGFSEQYF.

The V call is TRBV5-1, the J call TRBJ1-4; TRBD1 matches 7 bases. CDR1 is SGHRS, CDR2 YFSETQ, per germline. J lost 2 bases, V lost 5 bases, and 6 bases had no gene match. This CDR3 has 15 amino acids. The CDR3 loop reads CASRTGEATNEKLFF. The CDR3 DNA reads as TGCGCCAGCAGAACAGGGGAGGCGACTAATGAAAAACTGTTTTTT.

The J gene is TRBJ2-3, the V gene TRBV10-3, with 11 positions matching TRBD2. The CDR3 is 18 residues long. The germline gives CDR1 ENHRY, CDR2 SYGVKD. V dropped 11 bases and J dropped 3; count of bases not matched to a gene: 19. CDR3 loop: CAAGPGLAGGSSTDTQYF. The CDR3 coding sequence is TGTGCCGCCGGACCGGGGTTAGCGGGGGGGTCCTCTACAGATACGCAGTATTTT.

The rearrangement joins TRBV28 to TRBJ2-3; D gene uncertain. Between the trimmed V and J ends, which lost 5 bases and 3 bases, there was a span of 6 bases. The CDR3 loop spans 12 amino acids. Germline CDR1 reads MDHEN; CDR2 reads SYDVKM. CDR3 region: CASSTRTDTQYF. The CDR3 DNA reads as TGTGCCAGCAGTACCAGAACAGATACGCAGTATTTT.

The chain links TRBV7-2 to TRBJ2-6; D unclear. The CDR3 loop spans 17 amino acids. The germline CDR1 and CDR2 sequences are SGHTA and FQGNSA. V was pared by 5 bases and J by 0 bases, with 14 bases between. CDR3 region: CASSHSASDSGANVLTF. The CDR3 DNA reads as TGTGCCAGCAGCCACAGCGCCTCAGACTCTGGGGCCAACGTCCTGACTTTC.

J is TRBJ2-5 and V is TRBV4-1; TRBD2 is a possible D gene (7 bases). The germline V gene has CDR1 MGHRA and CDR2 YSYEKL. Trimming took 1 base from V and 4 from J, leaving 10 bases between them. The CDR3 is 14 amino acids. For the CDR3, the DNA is TGCGCCAGCAGCCAAGTGGGAGGGGGAGAGACCCAGTACTTC. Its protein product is CASSQVGGGETQYF.

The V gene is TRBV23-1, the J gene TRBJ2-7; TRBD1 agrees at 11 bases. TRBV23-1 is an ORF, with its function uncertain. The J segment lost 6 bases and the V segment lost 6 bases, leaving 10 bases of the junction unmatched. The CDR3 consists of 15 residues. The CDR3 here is CASSPPRTGGCEQYF. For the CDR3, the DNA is TGCGCCAGCAGCCCTCCTAGGACAGGGGGCTGCGAGCAGTACTTC.

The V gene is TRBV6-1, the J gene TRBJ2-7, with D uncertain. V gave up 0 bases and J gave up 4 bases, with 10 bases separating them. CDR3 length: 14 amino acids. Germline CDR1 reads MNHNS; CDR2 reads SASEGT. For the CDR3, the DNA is TGTGCCAGCAGTGAAGCGCTGGGCGGTTACGAGCAGTACTTC. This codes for CASSEALGGYEQYF.

CDR3 coding DNA: TGTGCCAGCAGTTTATGGAAGGTCGGTGGCACTGAAGCTTTCTTT. It yields the protein CASSLWKVGGTEAFF. The chain is built from TRBV27 and TRBJ1-1; unclear D gene. This CDR3 contains 15 residues. V dropped 1 base and J dropped 4 bases, with 13 bases sitting between them. The germline V gene encodes CDR1 MNHEY and CDR2 SMNVEV (reference sequence).

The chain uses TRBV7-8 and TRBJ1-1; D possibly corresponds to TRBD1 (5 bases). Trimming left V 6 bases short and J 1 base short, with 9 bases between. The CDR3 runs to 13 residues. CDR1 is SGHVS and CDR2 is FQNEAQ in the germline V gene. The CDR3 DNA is TGTGCCAGCAGTCAAGGGGCGAACACTGAAGCTTTCTTT. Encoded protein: CASSQGANTEAFF. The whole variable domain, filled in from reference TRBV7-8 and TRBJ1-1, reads GAGVSQSPRYKVAKRGQDVALRCDPISGHVSLFWYQQALGQGPEFLTYFQNEAQLDKSGLPSDRFFAERPEGSVSTLKIQRTQQEDSAVYLCASSQGANTEAFFGQGTRLTVV.

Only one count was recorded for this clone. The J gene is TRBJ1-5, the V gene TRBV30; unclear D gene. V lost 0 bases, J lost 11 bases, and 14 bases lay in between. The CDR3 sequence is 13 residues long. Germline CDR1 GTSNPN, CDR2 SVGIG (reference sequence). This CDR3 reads CAWSVNGPEAQHF. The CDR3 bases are TGTGCCTGGAGTGTGAACGGCCCGGAGGCCCAGCATTTT. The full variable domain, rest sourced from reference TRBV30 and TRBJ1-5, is SQTIHQWPATLVQPVGSPLSLECTVEGTSNPNLYWYRQAAGRGLQLLFYSVGIGQISSEVPQNLSASRPQDRQFILSSKKLLLSDSGFYLCAWSVNGPEAQHFGDGTRLSIL.

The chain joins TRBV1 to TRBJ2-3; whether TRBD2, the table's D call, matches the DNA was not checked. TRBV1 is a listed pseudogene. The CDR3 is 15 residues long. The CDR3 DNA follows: TGCACCAGCAGCCCGAGTACCTCGGGGGGGGATACGCAGTATTTT. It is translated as CTSSPSTSGGDTQYF.

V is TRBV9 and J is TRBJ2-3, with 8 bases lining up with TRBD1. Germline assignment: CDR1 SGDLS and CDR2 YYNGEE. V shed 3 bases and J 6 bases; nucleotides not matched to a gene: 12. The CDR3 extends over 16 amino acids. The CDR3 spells CASSAGQGPPGDTQYF. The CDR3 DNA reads TGTGCCAGCAGCGCCGGACAGGGCCCCCCGGGGGATACGCAGTATTTT.